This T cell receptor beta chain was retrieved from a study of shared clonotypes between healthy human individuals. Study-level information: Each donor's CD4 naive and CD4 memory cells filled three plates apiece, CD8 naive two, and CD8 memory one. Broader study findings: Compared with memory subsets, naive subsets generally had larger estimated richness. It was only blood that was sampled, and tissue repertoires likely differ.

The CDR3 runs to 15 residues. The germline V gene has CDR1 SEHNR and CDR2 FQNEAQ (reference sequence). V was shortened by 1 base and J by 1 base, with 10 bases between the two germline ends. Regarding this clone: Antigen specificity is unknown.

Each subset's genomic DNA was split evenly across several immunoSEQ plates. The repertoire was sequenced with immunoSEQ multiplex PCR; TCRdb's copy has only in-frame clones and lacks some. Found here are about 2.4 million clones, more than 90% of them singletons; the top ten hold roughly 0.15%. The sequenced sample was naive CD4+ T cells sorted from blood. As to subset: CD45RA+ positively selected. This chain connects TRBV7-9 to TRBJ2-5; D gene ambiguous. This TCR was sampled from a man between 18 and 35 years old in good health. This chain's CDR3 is CASSLGQIIQETQYF. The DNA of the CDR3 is TGTGCCAGCAGCTTAGGGCAGATAATCCAAGAGACCCAGTACTTC.